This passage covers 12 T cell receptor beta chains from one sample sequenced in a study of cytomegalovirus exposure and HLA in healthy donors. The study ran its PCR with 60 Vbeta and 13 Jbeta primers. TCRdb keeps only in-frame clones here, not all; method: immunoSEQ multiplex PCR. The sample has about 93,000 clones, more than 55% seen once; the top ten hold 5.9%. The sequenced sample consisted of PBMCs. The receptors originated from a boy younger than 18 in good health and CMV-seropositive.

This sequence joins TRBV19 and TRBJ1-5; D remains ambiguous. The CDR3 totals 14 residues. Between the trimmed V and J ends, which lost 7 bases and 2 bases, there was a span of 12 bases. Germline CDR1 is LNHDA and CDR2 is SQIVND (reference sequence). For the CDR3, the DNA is TGTGCCAGTAACCTCGGAGGGCGCAATCAGCCCCAGCATTTT. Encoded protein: CASNLGGRNQPQHF.

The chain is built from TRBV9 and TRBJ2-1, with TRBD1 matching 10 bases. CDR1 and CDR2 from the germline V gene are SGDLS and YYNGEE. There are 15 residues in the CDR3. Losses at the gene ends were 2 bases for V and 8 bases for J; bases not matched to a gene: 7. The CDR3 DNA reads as TGTGCCAGCAGCGTGGGGGGGGACAGGGGACATGAGCAGTTCTTC. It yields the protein CASSVGGDRGHEQFF.

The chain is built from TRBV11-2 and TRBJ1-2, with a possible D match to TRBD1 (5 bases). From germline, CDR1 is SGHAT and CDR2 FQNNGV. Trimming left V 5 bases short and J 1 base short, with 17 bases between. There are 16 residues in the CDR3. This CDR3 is CASSAPGSDFNYGYTF. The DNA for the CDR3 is TGTGCCAGCAGCGCCCCAGGGTCCGACTTTAACTATGGCTACACCTTC.

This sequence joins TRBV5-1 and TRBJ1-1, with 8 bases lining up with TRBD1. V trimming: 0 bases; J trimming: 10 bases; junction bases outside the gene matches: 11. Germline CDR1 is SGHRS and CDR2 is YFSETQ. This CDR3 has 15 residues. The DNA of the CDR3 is TGCGCCAGCAGCTTGGGCGGACAGGGCGTTAGCCCAGCTTTCTTT. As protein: CASSLGGQGVSPAFF. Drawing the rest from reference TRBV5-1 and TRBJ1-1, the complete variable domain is KAGVTQTPRYLIKTRGQQVTLSCSPISGHRSVSWYQQTPGQGLQFLFEYFSETQRNKGNFPGRFSGRQFSNSRSEMNVSTLELGDSALYLCASSLGGQGVSPAFFGQGTRLTVV.

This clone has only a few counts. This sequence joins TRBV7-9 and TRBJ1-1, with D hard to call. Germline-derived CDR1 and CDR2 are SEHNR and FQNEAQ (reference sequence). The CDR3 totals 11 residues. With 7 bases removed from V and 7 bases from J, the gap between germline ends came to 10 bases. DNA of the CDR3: TGTGCCAGCACCATAGTGGTTGAAGCTTTCTTT. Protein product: CASTIVVEAFF. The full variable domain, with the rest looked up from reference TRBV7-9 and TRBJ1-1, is DTGVSQNPRHKITKRGQNVTFRCDPISEHNRLYWYRQTLGQGPEFLTYFQNEAQLEKSRLLSDRFSAERPKGSFSTLEIQRTEQGDSAMYLCASTIVVEAFFGQGTRLTVV.

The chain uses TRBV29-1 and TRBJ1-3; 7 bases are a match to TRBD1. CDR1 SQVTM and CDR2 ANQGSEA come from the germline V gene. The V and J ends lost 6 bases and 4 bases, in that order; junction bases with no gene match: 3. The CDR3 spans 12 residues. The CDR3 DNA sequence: TGCAGCGTGAGGGACAGAGGAAACACCATATATTTT. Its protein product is CSVRDRGNTIYF.

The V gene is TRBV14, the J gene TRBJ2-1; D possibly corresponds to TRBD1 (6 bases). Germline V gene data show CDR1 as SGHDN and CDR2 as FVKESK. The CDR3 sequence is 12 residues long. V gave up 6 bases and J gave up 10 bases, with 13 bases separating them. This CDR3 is CASSRGHGEQFF. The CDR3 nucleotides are TGTGCCAGCAGTCGGGGACATGGCGAGCAGTTCTTC.

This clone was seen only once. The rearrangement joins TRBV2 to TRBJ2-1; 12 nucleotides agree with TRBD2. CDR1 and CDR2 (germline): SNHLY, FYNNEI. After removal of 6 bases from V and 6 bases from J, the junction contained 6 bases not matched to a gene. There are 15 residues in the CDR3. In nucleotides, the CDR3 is TGTGCCAGCAGAGAGACTAGCGGGAGTATCAATGAGCAGTTCTTC. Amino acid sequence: CASRETSGSINEQFF.

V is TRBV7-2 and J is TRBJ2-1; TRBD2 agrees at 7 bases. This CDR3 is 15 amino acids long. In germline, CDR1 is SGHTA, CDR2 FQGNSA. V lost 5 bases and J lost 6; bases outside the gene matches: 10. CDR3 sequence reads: CASSPRRREFNEQFF. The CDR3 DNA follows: TGTGCCAGCAGCCCCCGGAGGCGGGAGTTCAATGAGCAGTTCTTC.

CDR3 in DNA: TGTGCCAGTAGCCCTCAACCCCACAGCTACAATGAGCAGTTCTTC. It codes for CASSPQPHSYNEQFF. V is TRBV19 and J is TRBJ2-1; no clear D. The germline gives CDR1 LNHDA, CDR2 SQIVND (reference sequence). CDR3 length equals 15 residues. Trimming pared 6 bases from V and 3 bases from J, leaving 15 bases between.

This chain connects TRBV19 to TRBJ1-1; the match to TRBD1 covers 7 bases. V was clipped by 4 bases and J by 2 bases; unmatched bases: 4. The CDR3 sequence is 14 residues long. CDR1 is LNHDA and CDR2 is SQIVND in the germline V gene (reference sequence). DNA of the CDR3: TGTGCCAGTAGTAGGGGACAGACAAACACTGAAGCTTTCTTT. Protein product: CASSRGQTNTEAFF.

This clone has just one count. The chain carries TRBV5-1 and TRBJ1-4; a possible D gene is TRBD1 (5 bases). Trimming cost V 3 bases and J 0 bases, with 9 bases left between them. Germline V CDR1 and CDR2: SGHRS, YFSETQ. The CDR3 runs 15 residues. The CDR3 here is CASSWGGATNEKLFF. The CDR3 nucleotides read TGCGCCAGCAGCTGGGGGGGTGCAACTAATGAAAAACTGTTTTTT.